This TCR beta chain was recovered during a study of blood T cell repertoires in COVID-19. Study background: COVID-19 samples from acute and convalescent phases originated in the United States, Italy and Spain.

How the authors handled the data: Reference gene primer amplification gave nucleated cell count estimates. Assay used: immunoSEQ multiplex PCR; TCRdb lists only in-frame clones, some missing. V, J and clone size derive from that table, while D and trimming were established from the DNA sequence. The data show hundreds of thousands of clones, 75% to 90% seen once. During active infection, Seattle patients enrolled and were then monitored through disease. The CDR3 has 13 amino acids. V shed 5 bases, J shed 8 bases, and the junction held 8 bases outside the gene matches. Germline-derived CDR1 and CDR2 are MNHEY and SVGAGI.

The specimen was peripheral blood. The TCR originated in an older woman with COVID-19, enrolled during active disease. The chain carries TRBV6-5 and TRBJ1-2; TRBD1 aligns across 7 bases. In nucleotides, the CDR3 is TGTGCCAGCAGTCCCCGACAGGGTCGCGGCTACACCTTC. It translates to CASSPRQGRGYTF.